The T cell receptor beta chain under discussion was sequenced for a study of T-cell memory formation after mild COVID-19. Study-level results: Clones that got smaller from day 15 to 85 had even CD4/CD8, while clones growing later tipped toward CD4+. SARS-CoV-2 specificity was not confirmed for second-wave clones peaking on day 37.

MiXCR, applied by TCRdb to the 5' RACE reads, yields one record per CDR3 protein. The data show 150,000 to 200,000 distinct CDR3 sequences, with 11% seen just once and less than 4% held by the top ten. The V and J ends lost 2 bases and 5 bases respectively, with 9 bases between them. Per the germline V gene, CDR1 is KGHSH and CDR2 is LQKENI. The CDR3 has 13 amino acids. This clonotype was seen only a few times. Antigen unknown. This TCR was recovered from a young man who had mild COVID-19 (a few samples of this study predate the infection). Cell type and time point are not known. The sequenced sample consisted of PBMCs or a T cell subset sorted from them (not recorded which). The rearrangement links TRBV18 to TRBJ2-5; D call uncertain. The CDR3 region has the DNA TGTGCCAGCTCACCAACCCCCGGGGAGACCCAGTACTTC. It translates to CASSPTPGETQYF.